This T cell receptor beta chain was recorded in a study of CD8 T cells in Susac syndrome. RNA in amounts of roughly 0.45 to 1 ug was reverse transcribed with random hexamers. The amplification used immunoSEQ multiplex PCR on TCR beta CDR3; it spanned 54 Vbeta and 13 Jbeta. TCRdb reanalysed the immunoSEQ multiplex PCR reads using MiXCR and keeps one entry per CDR3 protein. The sample has tens of thousands of distinct CDR3 sequences; more than 85% are singletons. Sequencing of TCR beta drew on CD8+ and CD4+ T cells from blood. Matching for age and sex applied to the controls, who were healthy donors. In germline, CDR1 is LNHDA, CDR2 SQIVND (reference sequence). Trimming stripped 0 bases from V and 4 bases from J, with 21 bases between. CDR3 length: 18 residues.

Sequencing was performed on CD8+ T cells from PBMCs. The genes are TRBV19 and TRBJ1-1, with D perhaps TRBD1 (5 bases). This clonotype was sampled from a human donor in good health. The CDR3 reads CASSIDGAERLFRTEAFF. The CDR3 nucleotides read TGTGCCAGTAGTATAGATGGGGCGGAACGTCTCTTTCGCACTGAAGCTTTCTTT.